This TCR beta chain was sequenced for a study of Ad26.COV2.S vaccination and SARS-CoV-2 variants. Whole-study results and caveats: TCR breadth and depth estimates may have understated total T cell responses.

Germline CDR1 is SQVTM and CDR2 is ANQGSEA. CDR3 length: 14 amino acids. The V and J ends lost 1 base and 1 base respectively, with 10 bases between them. The assay was immunoSEQ multiplex PCR, and TCRdb's table has in-frame clones only and misses some. The data show roughly 390,000 clones, approximately 91% seen once. Noted treatment: around 19 received Ad26.COV2.S at low or high dose, single or two shots; about 5 received placebo; per-sample allocation not given. Sampling happened 63 days after the first vaccine or placebo injection. Donation was by an adult aged 18-55 years who was in Boston. A note on this clone: As yet, its antigen is unknown.

The rearrangement joins TRBV29-1 to TRBJ2-5; no clear D. Sequenced here: peripheral blood, sampled in a trial of Ad26.COV2.S vaccine versus placebo. The TCR was taken from a person between 18 and 60 years old who received the Ad26.COV2.S COVID-19 vaccine or a placebo. This CDR3 reads CSVEGRQRQETQYF. CDR3 coding DNA: TGCAGCGTTGAAGGGCGGCAGCGCCAAGAGACCCAGTACTTC.